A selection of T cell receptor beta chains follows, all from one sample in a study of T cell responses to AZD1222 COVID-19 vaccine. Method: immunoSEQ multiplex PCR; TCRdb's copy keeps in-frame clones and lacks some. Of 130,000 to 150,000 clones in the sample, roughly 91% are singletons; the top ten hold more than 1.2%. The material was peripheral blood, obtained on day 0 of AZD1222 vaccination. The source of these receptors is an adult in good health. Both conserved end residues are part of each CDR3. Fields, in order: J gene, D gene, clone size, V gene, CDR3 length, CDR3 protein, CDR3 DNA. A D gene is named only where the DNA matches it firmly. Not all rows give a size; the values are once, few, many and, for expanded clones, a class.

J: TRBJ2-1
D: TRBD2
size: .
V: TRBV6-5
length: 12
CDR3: CAIGLEVNEQFF
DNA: TGTGCCATCGGACTAGAGGTCAATGAGCAGTTCTTC

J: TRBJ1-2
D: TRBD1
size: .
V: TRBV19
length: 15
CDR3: CASSIAVGTDKGYTF
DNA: TGTGCCAGTAGTATAGCGGTTGGGACAGATAAGGGCTACACCTTC

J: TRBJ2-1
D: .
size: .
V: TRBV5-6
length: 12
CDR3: CASSFQPGEQFF
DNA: TGTGCCAGCAGCTTTCAACCAGGGGAGCAGTTCTTC

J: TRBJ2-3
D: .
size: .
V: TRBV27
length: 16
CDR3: CASNPGRGRWPDTQYF
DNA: TGTGCCAGCAATCCCGGTCGCGGGCGGTGGCCAGATACGCAGTATTTT

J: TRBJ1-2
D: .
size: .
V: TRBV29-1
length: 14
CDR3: CSVEDPQRAYGYTF
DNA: TGCAGCGTTGAAGATCCCCAGCGGGCCTATGGCTACACCTTC

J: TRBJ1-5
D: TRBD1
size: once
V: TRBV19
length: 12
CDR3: CATKDRGIPQHF
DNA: TGTGCCACCAAGGACAGGGGTATCCCCCAGCATTTT

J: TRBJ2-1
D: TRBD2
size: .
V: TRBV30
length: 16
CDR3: CARLEKASGRGPEQFF
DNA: TGTGCCCGGCTGGAGAAGGCTAGCGGGAGGGGGCCGGAGCAGTTCTTC

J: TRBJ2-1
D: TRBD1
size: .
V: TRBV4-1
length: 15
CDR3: CASSQGTGWYNEQFF
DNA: TGCGCCAGCAGCCAAGGGACAGGCTGGTACAATGAGCAGTTCTTC

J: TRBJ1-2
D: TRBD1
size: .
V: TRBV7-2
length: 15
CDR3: CASPLGDRGIGGYTF
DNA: TGTGCCAGCCCCCTGGGGGACAGGGGTATAGGGGGCTACACCTTC

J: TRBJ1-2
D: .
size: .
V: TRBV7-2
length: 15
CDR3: CASSPNGGSGYGYTF
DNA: TGTGCCAGCAGCCCCAATGGGGGCTCCGGTTATGGCTACACCTTC

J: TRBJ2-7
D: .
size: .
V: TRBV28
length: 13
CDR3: CASTTGQTYEQYF
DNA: TGTGCCAGTACGACAGGCCAAACCTACGAGCAGTACTTC

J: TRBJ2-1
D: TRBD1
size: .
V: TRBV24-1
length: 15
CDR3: CATSDPTATGDEQFF
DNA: TGTGCCACCAGTGACCCCACCGCGACAGGGGATGAGCAGTTCTTC

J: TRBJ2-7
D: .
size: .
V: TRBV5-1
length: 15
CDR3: CASSLGPKEAYEQYF
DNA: TGCGCCAGCAGCTTGGGGCCGAAAGAGGCCTACGAGCAGTACTTC

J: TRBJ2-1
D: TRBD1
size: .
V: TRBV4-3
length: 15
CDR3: CASSQDGRGKNEQFF
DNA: TGCGCCAGCAGCCAAGATGGCAGGGGGAAAAATGAGCAGTTCTTC

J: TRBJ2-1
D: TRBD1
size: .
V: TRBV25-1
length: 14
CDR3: CASSEWTGQYEQFF
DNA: TGTGCCAGCAGTGAATGGACAGGGCAATATGAGCAGTTCTTC

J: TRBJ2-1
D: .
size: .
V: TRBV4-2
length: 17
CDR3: CASSQGGQRSSYNEQFF
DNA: TGTGCCAGCAGCCAGGGTGGACAGCGAAGCTCCTACAATGAGCAGTTCTTC

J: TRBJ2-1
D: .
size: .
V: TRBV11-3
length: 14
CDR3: CASSTRDGLEEQFF
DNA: TGTGCCAGCAGCACCCGGGATGGGTTGGAAGAGCAGTTCTTC

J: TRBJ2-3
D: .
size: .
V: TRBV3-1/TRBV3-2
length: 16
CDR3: CASSQDASRSTDTQYF
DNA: TGTGCCAGCAGCCAAGACGCTAGCAGGAGCACAGATACGCAGTATTTT

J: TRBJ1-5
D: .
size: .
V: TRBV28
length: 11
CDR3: CASSSGEPQHF
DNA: TGTGCCAGCAGTTCAGGGGAACCCCAGCATTTT

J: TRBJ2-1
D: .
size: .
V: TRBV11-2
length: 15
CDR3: CASSPNLGVGNEQFF
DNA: TGTGCCAGCAGCCCAAACTTAGGGGTAGGCAATGAGCAGTTCTTC

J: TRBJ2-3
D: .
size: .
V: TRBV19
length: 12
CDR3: CASNGITDTQYF
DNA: TGTGCCAGTAATGGGATCACAGATACGCAGTATTTT

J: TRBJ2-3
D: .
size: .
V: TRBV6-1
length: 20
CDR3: CASSDEGPGTVGSRTDTQYF
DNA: TGTGCCAGCAGTGATGAGGGTCCGGGGACGGTGGGGTCCCGCACAGATACGCAGTATTTT

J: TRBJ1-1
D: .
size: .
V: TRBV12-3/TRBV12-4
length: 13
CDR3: CASTGPLDTEAFF
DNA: TGTGCCAGCACGGGGCCGCTCGACACTGAAGCTTTCTTT

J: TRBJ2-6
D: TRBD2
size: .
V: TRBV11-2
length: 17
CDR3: CASSLERGVSGANVLTF
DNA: TGTGCCAGCAGCTTAGAACGGGGGGTCTCTGGGGCCAACGTCCTGACTTTC

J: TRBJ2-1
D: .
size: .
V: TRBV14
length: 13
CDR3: CASSQIGDWEQFF
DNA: TGTGCCAGCAGCCAAATCGGGGATTGGGAGCAGTTCTTC

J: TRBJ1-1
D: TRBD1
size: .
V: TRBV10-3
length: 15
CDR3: CAISDLDRGSIEAFF
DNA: TGTGCCATCAGTGATCTGGACAGGGGGTCGATTGAAGCTTTCTTT

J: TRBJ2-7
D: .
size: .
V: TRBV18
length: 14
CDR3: CASSPGTIIGEQYF
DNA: TGTGCCAGCTCACCAGGGACCATTATTGGCGAGCAGTACTTC

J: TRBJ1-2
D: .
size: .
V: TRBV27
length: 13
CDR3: CASSLGQPFGYTF
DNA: TGTGCCAGCAGTTTAGGGCAACCCTTTGGCTACACCTTC

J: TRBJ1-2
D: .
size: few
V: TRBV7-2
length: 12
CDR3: CASSSRTGGYTF
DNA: TGTGCCAGCAGCTCTAGGACGGGGGGCTACACCTTC

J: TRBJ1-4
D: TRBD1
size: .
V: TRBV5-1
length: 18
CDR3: CASSLALSPDRVHEKLFF
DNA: TGCGCCAGCAGCTTGGCGCTGAGCCCGGACAGGGTGCATGAAAAACTGTTTTTT

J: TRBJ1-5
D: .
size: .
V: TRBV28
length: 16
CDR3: CASRQVAGTVDQPQHF
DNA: TGTGCCAGCAGACAAGTGGCGGGGACGGTGGATCAGCCCCAGCATTTT

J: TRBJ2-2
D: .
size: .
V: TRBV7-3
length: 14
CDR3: CASSLRGNTGELFF
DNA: TGTGCCAGCAGCTTACGGGGCAACACCGGGGAGCTGTTTTTT

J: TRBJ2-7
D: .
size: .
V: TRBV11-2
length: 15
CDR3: CASSSVTGPTNEQYF
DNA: TGTGCCAGCAGCTCCGTGACAGGTCCCACCAACGAGCAGTACTTC

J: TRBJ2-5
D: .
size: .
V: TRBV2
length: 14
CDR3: CASRGDRPRETQYF
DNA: TGTGCCAGCAGGGGGGACCGGCCGCGGGAGACCCAGTACTTC

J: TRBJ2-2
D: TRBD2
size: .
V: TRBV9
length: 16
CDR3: CASSTLAGGTTGELFF
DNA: TGTGCCAGCAGCACACTAGCGGGAGGGACCACCGGGGAGCTGTTTTTT